These T cell receptor beta chains were read from a single sample in a study of blood T cell repertoires in COVID-19. Repertoires were generated with immunoSEQ multiplex PCR, while TCRdb's copy carries only in-frame clones and drops some. The sample lists 120,000 to 150,000 clones; about 84% were seen once. The sample consisted of PBMCs or T cells enriched from blood (not recorded which). These receptors were taken from a woman between 18 and 29 years old who had been exposed to COVID-19. The CDR3 runs from the conserved cysteine through the conserved F or W. A D gene is named only where the DNA matches it firmly. Size tells how often a clone was seen (once, few, many) or the class of an expanded clone, and some rows leave it out.

17,TRBJ2-3,TRBV7-9,.,TRBD2,TGTGCCAGCAGCTTGGGACTAGCGGGGAGGGTGACAGATACGCAGTATTTT,CASSLGLAGRVTDTQYF
14,TRBJ1-3,TRBV2,.,TRBD1,TGTGCCAGCTCGGACAGGGGCGGGGGAAACACCATATATTTT,CASSDRGGGNTIYF
17,TRBJ2-3,TRBV7-9,.,TRBD2,TGTGCCAGCAGCTTACTGACTAGCTGGAGGATAATGGATACGCAGTATTTT,CASSLLTSWRIMDTQYF
12,TRBJ1-2,TRBV19,.,.,TGTGCCAGTAGGGCATTGAACTATGGCTACACCTTC,CASRALNYGYTF
15,TRBJ2-2,TRBV6-5,.,TRBD2,TGTGCCAGCATAGATGGGACTAGGGACACCGGGGAGCTGTTTTTT,CASIDGTRDTGELFF
16,TRBJ1-5,TRBV10-3,.,.,TGTGCCATCAGTGAGTCGTCGTTTTGGGAGAGTCAGCCCCAGCATTTT,CAISESSFWESQPQHF
14,TRBJ2-3,TRBV6-2/TRBV6-3,.,.,TGTGCCAGCAGTTATGGGGAGAGCACAGATACGCAGTATTTT,CASSYGESTDTQYF
15,TRBJ2-3,TRBV30,.,.,TGTGCCTGGAGCGCCGGGCAGGGAAGCACAGATACGCAGTATTTT,CAWSAGQGSTDTQYF
14,TRBJ2-6,TRBV11-3,.,.,TGTGCCAGCAGCTCGGGGTCTGGGGCCAACGTCCTGACTTTC,CASSSGSGANVLTF
14,TRBJ1-2,TRBV5-4,once,TRBD1,TGTGCCAGCAGCACGGGACAGAGGAACTATGGCTACACCTTC,CASSTGQRNYGYTF
16,TRBJ1-5,TRBV4-2,.,.,TGTGCCAGCAGCCAAGATTCGGCAGGGTTGCGGCAGCCCCAGCATTTT,CASSQDSAGLRQPQHF
17,TRBJ2-3,TRBV9,.,TRBD2,TGTGCCAGCAGCCACCGGGGGGACTGGTCCGCTACAGATACGCAGTATTTT,CASSHRGDWSATDTQYF
16,TRBJ2-3,TRBV5-1,once,.,TGCGCCAGCAGCTTGGGAGGCAACTTAGGCACAGATACGCAGTATTTT,CASSLGGNLGTDTQYF
12,TRBJ1-5,TRBV29-1,.,.,TGCAGCGTTGTCGGTGGCGGTCAGCCCCAGCATTTT,CSVVGGGQPQHF
14,TRBJ1-1,TRBV7-9,.,.,TGTGCCAGCACTCCGAGGACACCGAACACTGAAGCTTTCTTT,CASTPRTPNTEAFF
17,TRBJ2-1,TRBV3-1/TRBV3-2,.,TRBD2,TGTGCCAGCAGCCAAGATCGGGGACTAGCGGGGGGCAATGAGCAGTTCTTC,CASSQDRGLAGGNEQFF
14,TRBJ2-1,TRBV25-1,.,TRBD2,TGTGCCAGCAGTGAGCCGGGGGGGCGGGTGAAGCAGTTCTTC,CASSEPGGRVKQFF
16,TRBJ2-5,TRBV5-1,.,.,TGCGCCAGCAGCTTGGCGTTTGGTACAGAGAAAGAGACCCAGTACTTC,CASSLAFGTEKETQYF
15,TRBJ1-5,TRBV30,few,.,TGTGCCTGGAGTGTACCGGGGGGTATCGATCAGCCCCAGCATTTT,CAWSVPGGIDQPQHF
15,TRBJ2-7,TRBV7-9,.,TRBD1,TGTGCCAGCAGCTATGGTAGCCAGACAGGGCCCGAGCAGTACTTC,CASSYGSQTGPEQYF
16,TRBJ2-7,TRBV10-3,.,.,TGTGCCATCAGTGAGTGGCACCGGGACTCCACCTACGAGCAGTACTTC,CAISEWHRDSTYEQYF
10,TRBJ2-5,TRBV29-1,.,TRBD2,TGCAGCGTCCGGGAGGGGACCCAGTACTTC,CSVREGTQYF
16,TRBJ2-2,TRBV19,.,TRBD1,TGTGCCAGTAAGGGGCTCGGGACAGGGTACACCGGGGAGCTGTTTTTT,CASKGLGTGYTGELFF
14,TRBJ1-3,TRBV14,.,.,TGTGCCAGCAGCCAGGGAGGCGCTGGAAACACCATATATTTT,CASSQGGAGNTIYF
15,TRBJ2-1,TRBV5-6,.,TRBD2,TGTGCCAGCAGCTTTGGGAGCGGGAAATACAATGAGCAGTTCTTC,CASSFGSGKYNEQFF
16,TRBJ2-1,TRBV7-8,.,TRBD2,TGTGCCAGCAGCTTATGGCGGGAGGGCTCCTACAATGAGCAGTTCTTC,CASSLWREGSYNEQFF
13,TRBJ2-7,TRBV27,.,.,TGTGCCAGCAGTTTACAGGCCAACTACGAGCAGTACTTC,CASSLQANYEQYF
15,TRBJ2-3,TRBV12-5,.,TRBD1,TGTGCTAGTGGTTTGGCCGGGACAGTCCCGGATACGCAGTATTTT,CASGLAGTVPDTQYF
14,TRBJ1-1,TRBV10-3,.,TRBD1,TGTGCCATCAGTCGACAGGGAGGAGGGACTGAAGCTTTCTTT,CAISRQGGGTEAFF
15,TRBJ2-3,TRBV28,.,TRBD1,TGTGCCAGCAGTTTAATTGGGACAGGGGTTGATACGCAGTATTTT,CASSLIGTGVDTQYF
12,TRBJ2-1,TRBV7-2,.,.,TGTGCCAGCAGCTTGGACAGCAATGAGCAGTTCTTC,CASSLDSNEQFF
16,TRBJ2-2,TRBV9,.,.,TGTGCCAGCAGCGCGGACAGTCTTCCGAACACCGGGGAGCTGTTTTTT,CASSADSLPNTGELFF
15,TRBJ2-7,TRBV27,.,TRBD2,TGTGCCAGCAGTGTCAGCGGGAGGGTTGTCTACGAGCAGTACTTC,CASSVSGRVVYEQYF
19,TRBJ2-1,TRBV28,.,TRBD2,TGTGCCAGCAGTTTCGAACAGCCTGGACTAGCAACCTCCTACAATGAGCAGTTCTTC,CASSFEQPGLATSYNEQFF
17,TRBJ1-4,TRBV19,.,.,TGTGCCAGTAGTATAGCGGAGGCAGCGTCAACTAATGAAAAACTGTTTTTT,CASSIAEAASTNEKLFF
16,TRBJ2-7,TRBV2,.,TRBD2,TGTGCCAGCAGGGGGTCTTTGGCTAGCGGGAGTTACGAGCAGTACTTC,CASRGSLASGSYEQYF
18,TRBJ2-2,TRBV4-1,many,TRBD2,TGCGCCAGCAGCCAAGATTGGCTAGCGGGAGGGATCGCCGGGGAGCTGTTTTTT,CASSQDWLAGGIAGELFF
17,TRBJ2-3,TRBV3-1/TRBV3-2,.,TRBD1,TGTGCCAGCAGCCAAGAGAGGACAGGGGCTAACACAGATACGCAGTATTTT,CASSQERTGANTDTQYF
14,TRBJ2-7,TRBV7-2,once,TRBD2,TGTGCCAGCAGCTTAGTTGCGGGAGTTTACGAGCAGTACTTC,CASSLVAGVYEQYF
14,TRBJ2-5,TRBV7-9,.,.,TGTGCCAGCAGCTTATGGGGACGGGAGGAGACCCAGTACTTC,CASSLWGREETQYF
15,TRBJ2-5,TRBV7-3,.,.,TGTGCCAGCAGCTTAATGGGGACAATTCAAGAGACCCAGTACTTC,CASSLMGTIQETQYF
14,TRBJ1-2,TRBV27,.,TRBD1,TGTGCCAGCAGTCCCCGACAGGGCAAGTATGGCTACACCTTC,CASSPRQGKYGYTF
15,TRBJ2-5,TRBV19,.,TRBD1,TGTGCCAGTCAACTTCGAGGGACAGGGGAAGAGACCCAGTACTTC,CASQLRGTGEETQYF
14,TRBJ1-1,TRBV27,.,.,TGTGCCAGCAGTTTGGTTTTGGGCAGGACTGAAGCTTTCTTT,CASSLVLGRTEAFF
17,TRBJ2-5,TRBV5-4,.,TRBD2,TGTGCCAGCAGCCGGACTAGCGGGAGAGGGGGACAAGAGACCCAGTACTTC,CASSRTSGRGGQETQYF
14,TRBJ2-7,TRBV7-3,.,TRBD1,TGTGCCAGCAGCTCGTCCGGGACAGGGAGCAAGCAGTACTTC,CASSSSGTGSKQYF
12,TRBJ1-4,TRBV19,.,.,TGTGCCAGCCACGAGAGAAATGAAAAACTGTTTTTT,CASHERNEKLFF
15,TRBJ2-7,TRBV19,.,TRBD1,TGTGCCAGTAGCACCGGGACAGGCGGCCCCTACGAGCAGTACTTC,CASSTGTGGPYEQYF
15,TRBJ1-5,TRBV27,.,.,TGTGCCAGCAGTTGGTCAGCGTTTAGCAATCAGCCCCAGCATTTT,CASSWSAFSNQPQHF
15,TRBJ1-4,TRBV5-4,.,.,TGTGCCAGCAGCTTGGGAGGGACAAGAAATGAAAAACTGTTTTTT,CASSLGGTRNEKLFF
17,TRBJ2-3,TRBV6-1,.,.,TGTGCCAGCAGTGAAGCGCTTCGGGGTAGCGGCACAGATACGCAGTATTTT,CASSEALRGSGTDTQYF
16,TRBJ2-7,TRBV19,.,TRBD2,TGTGCCAGTAGTATCCTAGCGGGAGGCGCGACCTACGAGCAGTACTTC,CASSILAGGATYEQYF
15,TRBJ1-1,TRBV10-3,.,TRBD1,TGTGCCATCAGTGAGTTGGGACAGCAGAACACTGAAGCTTTCTTT,CAISELGQQNTEAFF